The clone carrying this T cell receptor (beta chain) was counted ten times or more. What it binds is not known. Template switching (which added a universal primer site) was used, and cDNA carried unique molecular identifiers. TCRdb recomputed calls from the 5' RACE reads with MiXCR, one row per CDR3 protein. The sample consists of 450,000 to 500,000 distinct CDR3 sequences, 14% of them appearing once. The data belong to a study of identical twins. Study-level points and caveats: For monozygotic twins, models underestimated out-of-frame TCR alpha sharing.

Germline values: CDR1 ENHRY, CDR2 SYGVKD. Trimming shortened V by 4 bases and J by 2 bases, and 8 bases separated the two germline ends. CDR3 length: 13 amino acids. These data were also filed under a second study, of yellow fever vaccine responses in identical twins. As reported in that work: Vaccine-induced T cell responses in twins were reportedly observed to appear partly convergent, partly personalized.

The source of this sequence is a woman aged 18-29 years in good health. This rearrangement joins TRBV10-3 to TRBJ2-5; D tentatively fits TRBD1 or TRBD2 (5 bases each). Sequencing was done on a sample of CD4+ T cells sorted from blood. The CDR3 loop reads CAISGEGQETQYF. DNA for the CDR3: TGTGCCATCAGTGGCGAGGGGCAAGAGACCCAGTACTTC.